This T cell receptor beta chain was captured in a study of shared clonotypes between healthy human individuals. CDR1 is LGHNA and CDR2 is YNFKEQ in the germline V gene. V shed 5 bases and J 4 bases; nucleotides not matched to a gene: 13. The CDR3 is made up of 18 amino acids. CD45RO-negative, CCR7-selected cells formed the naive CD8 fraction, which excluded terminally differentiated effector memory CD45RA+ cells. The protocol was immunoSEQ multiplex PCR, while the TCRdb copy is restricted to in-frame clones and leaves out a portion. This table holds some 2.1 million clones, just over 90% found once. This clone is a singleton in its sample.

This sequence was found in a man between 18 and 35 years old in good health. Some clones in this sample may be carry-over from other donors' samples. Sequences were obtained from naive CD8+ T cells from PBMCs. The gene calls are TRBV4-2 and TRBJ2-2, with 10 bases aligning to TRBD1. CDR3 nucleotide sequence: TGTGCCAGCAGCGCCCGACAGGGGGCGGAGTACAGCACCGGGGAGCTGTTTTTT. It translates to CASSARQGAEYSTGELFF.